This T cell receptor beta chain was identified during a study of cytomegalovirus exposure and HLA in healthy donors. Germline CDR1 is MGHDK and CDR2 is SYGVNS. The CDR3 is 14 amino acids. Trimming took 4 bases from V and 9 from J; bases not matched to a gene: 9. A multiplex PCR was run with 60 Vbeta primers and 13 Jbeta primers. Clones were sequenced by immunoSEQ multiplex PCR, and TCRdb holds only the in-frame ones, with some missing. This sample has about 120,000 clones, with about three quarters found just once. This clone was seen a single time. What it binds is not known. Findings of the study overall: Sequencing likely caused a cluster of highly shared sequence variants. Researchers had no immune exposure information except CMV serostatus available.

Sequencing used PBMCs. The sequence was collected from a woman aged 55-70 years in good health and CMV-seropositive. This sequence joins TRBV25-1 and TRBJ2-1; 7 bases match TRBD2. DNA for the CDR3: TGTGCCAGCAGTGTTGGCGGGAGTGGCAGTGAGCAGTTCTTC. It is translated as CASSVGGSGSEQFF.